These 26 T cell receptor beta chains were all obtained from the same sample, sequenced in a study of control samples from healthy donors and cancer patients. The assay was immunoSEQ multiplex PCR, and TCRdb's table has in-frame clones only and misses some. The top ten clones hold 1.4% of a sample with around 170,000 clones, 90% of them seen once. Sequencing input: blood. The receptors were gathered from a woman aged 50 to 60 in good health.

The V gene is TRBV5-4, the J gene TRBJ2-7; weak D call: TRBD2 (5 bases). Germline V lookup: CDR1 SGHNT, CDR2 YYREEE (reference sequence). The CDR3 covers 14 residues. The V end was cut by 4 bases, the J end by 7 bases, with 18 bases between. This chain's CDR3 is CASSDIEVQREQYF. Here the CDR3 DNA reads TGTGCCAGCAGCGACATAGAGGTGCAGCGGGAGCAGTACTTC. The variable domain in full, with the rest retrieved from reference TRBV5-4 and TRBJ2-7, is ETGVTQSPTHLIKTRGQQVTLRCSSQSGHNTVSWYQQALGQGPQFIFQYYREEENGRGNFPPRFSGLQFPNYSSELNVNALELDDSALYLCASSDIEVQREQYFGPGTRLTVT.

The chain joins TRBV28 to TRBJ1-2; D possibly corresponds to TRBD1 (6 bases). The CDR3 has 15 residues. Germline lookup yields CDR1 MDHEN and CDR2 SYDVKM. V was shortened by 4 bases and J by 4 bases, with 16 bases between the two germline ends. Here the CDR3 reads CASSSQGGSGYGYTF. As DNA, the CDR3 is TGTGCCAGCAGTTCCCAAGGGGGTAGCGGCTATGGCTACACCTTC.

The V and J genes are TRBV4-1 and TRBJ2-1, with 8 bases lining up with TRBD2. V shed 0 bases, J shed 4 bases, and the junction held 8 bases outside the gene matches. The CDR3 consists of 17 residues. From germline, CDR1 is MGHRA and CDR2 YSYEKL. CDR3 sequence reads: CASSQDPAGVIYNEQFF. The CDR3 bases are TGCGCCAGCAGCCAAGACCCAGCGGGGGTAATATACAATGAGCAGTTCTTC.

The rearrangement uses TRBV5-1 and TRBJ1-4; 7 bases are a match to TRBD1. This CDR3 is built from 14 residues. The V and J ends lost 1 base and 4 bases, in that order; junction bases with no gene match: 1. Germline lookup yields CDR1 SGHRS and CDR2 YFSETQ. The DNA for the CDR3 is TGCGCCAGCAGCTTGAGGGGGCTTAATGAAAAACTGTTTTTT. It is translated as CASSLRGLNEKLFF.

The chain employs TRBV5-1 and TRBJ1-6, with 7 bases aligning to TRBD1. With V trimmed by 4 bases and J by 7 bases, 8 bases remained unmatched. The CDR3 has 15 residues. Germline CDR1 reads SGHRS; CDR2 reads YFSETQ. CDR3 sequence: CASSPRTGENSPLHF. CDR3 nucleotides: TGCGCCAGCAGCCCCCGGACAGGAGAAAATTCACCCCTCCACTTT.

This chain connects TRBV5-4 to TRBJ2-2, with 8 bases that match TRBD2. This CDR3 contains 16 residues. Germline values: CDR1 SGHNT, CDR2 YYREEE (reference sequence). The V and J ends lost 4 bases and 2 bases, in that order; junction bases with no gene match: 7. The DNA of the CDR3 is TGTGCCAGCAGCCTGTTAGCGGGGCCTAACACCGGGGAGCTGTTTTTT. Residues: CASSLLAGPNTGELFF.

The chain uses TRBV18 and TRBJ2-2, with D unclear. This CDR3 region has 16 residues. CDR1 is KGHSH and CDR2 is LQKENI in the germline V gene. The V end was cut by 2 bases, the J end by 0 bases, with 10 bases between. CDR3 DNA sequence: TGTGCCAGCTCACCAAGCTGGTCTCCGAACACCGGGGAGCTGTTTTTT. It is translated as CASSPSWSPNTGELFF.

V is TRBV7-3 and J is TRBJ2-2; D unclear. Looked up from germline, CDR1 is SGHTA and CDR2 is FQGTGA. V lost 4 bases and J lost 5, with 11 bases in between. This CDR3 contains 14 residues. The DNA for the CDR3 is TGTGCCAGCAGCTCCCGACCGGTAACCGGGGAGCTGTTTTTT. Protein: CASSSRPVTGELFF.

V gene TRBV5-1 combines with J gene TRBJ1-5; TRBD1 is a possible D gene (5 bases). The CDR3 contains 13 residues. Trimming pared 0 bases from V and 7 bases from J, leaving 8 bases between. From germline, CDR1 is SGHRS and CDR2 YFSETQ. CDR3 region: CASSLGGTQPQHF. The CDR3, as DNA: TGCGCCAGCAGCTTGGGAGGGACCCAGCCCCAGCATTTT. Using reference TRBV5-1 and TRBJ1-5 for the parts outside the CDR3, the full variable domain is KAGVTQTPRYLIKTRGQQVTLSCSPISGHRSVSWYQQTPGQGLQFLFEYFSETQRNKGNFPGRFSGRQFSNSRSEMNVSTLELGDSALYLCASSLGGTQPQHFGDGTRLSIL.

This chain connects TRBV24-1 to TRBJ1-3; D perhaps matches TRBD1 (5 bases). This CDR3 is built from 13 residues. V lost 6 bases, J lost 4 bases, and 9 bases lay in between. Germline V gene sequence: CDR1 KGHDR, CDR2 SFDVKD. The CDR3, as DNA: TGTGCCACCAGTCTAGGGGCAGGAAACACCATATATTTT. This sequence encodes CATSLGAGNTIYF.

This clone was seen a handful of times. CDR3 bases: TGTGCCAGCAGCTTAGACGGGTGGGCAGAGACTAGCAATCAGCCCCAGCATTTT. The encoded protein is CASSLDGWAETSNQPQHF. The chain employs TRBV7-2 and TRBJ1-5; D is undetermined. The V gene lost 1 base and the J gene lost 0 bases, with 16 bases spanning the gap. Germline V lookup: CDR1 SGHTA, CDR2 FQGNSA. The CDR3 covers 18 residues.

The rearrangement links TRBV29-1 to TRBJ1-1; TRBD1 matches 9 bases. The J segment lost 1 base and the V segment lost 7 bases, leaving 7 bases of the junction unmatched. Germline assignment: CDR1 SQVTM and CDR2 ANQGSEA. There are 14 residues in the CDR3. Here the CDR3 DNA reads TGCAGCGCATTGACAGGGGGGCCGAACACTGAAGCTTTCTTT. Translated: CSALTGGPNTEAFF.

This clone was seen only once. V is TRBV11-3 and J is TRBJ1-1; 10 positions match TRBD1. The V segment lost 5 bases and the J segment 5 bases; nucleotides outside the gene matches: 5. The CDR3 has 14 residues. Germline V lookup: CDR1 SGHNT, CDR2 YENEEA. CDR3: CASSTGQGRTEAFF. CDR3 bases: TGTGCCAGCAGCACGGGACAGGGGCGGACTGAAGCTTTCTTT.

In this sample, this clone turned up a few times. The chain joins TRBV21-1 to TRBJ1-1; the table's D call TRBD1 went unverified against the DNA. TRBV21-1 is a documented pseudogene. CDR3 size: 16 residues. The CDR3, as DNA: TGTGCCAGCAGCAGGAGGGACAGACCAGTTAACACTGAAGCTTTCTTT. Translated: CASSRRDRPVNTEAFF.

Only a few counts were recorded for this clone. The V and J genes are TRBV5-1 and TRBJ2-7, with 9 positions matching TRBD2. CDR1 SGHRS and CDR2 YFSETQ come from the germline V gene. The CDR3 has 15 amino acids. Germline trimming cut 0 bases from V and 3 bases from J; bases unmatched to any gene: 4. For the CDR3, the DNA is TGCGCCAGCAGCTTGGTGGCTAGCGGGGTCTACGAGCAGTACTTC. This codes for CASSLVASGVYEQYF.

CDR3 sequence reads: CASSIYSGPSYEQYF. For the CDR3, the DNA is TGTGCCAGCAGCATTTACAGTGGACCTTCCTACGAGCAGTACTTC. The chain couples TRBV9 to TRBJ2-7; D is unresolved. The CDR3 length is 15 residues. Germline values: CDR1 SGDLS, CDR2 YYNGEE. The V end lost 4 bases, the J end lost 1 base, and 15 bases lay between the germline ends.

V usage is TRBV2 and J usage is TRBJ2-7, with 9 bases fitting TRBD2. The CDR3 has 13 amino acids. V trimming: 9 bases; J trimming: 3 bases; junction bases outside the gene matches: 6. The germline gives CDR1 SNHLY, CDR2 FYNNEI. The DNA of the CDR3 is TGTGCCAGAAAGCGGGGGGCCGACTACGAGCAGTACTTC. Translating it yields CARKRGADYEQYF.

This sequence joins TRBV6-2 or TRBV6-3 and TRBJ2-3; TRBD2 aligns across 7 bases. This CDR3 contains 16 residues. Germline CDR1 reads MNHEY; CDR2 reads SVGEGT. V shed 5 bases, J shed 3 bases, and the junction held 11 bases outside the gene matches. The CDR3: CASSPQTGGGTDTQYF. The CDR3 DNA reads TGTGCCAGCAGTCCCCAGACTGGCGGGGGAACAGATACGCAGTATTTT.

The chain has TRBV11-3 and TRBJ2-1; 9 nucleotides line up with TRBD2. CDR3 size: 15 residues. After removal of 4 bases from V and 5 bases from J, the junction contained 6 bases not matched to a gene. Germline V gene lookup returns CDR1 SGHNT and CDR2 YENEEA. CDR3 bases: TGTGCCAGCAGCTGGGCTAGCGGGGCTCACAATGAGCAGTTCTTC. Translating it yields CASSWASGAHNEQFF.

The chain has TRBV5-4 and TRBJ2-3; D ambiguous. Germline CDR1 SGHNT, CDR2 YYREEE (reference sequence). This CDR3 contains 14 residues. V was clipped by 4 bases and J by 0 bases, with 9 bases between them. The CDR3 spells CASSQAGSTDTQYF. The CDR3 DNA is TGTGCCAGCAGCCAGGCAGGTAGCACAGATACGCAGTATTTT.

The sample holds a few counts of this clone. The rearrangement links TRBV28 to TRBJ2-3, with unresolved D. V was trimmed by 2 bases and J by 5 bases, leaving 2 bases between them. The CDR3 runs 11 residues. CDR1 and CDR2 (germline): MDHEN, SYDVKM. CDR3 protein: CASSLGDTQYF. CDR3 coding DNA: TGTGCCAGCAGTTTAGGAGATACGCAGTATTTT.

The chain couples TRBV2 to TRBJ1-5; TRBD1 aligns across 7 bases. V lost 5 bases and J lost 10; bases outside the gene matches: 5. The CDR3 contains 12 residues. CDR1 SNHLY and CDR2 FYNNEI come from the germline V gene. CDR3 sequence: CASSPTGNPQHF. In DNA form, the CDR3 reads TGTGCCAGCAGTCCGACAGGGAACCCCCAGCATTTT.

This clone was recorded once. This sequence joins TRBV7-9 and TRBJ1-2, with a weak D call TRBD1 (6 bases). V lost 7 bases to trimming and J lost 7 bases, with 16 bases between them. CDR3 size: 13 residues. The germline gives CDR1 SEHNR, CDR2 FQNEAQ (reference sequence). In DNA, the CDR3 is TGTGCCAGCACCCCTCAGACAGGCTCTGGCTACACCTTC. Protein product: CASTPQTGSGYTF.

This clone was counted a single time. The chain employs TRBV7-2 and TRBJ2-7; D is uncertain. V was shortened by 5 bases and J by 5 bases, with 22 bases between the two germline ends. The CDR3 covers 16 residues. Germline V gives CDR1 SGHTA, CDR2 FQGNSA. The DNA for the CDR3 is TGTGCCAGCAGCGCCACTGGGCTCACTGTAGTAAACGAGCAGTACTTC. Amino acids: CASSATGLTVVNEQYF.

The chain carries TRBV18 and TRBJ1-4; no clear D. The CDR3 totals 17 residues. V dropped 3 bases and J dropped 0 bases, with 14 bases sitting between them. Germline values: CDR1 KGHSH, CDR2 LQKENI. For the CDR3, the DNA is TGTGCCAGCTCACCCCCGGGTCGTACCCCAACTAATGAAAAACTGTTTTTT. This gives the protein CASSPPGRTPTNEKLFF.

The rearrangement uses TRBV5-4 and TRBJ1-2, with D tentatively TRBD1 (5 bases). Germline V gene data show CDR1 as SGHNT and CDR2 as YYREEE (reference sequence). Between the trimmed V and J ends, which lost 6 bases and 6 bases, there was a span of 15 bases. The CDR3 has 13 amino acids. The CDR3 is CASTGGYLHGYTF. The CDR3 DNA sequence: TGTGCCAGCACCGGGGGTTACCTCCATGGCTACACCTTC.